This T cell receptor (beta chain) was captured in a study of CD8+ T cells in alopecia areata. Following extraction, RNA underwent reverse transcription to cDNA, which served as the sequencing template. Method: immunoSEQ multiplex PCR; TCRdb's copy keeps in-frame clones and lacks some. The sample contains 110,000 to 150,000 clones, around two thirds of which appear only once. The CDR3 has 18 amino acids. Germline V gene lookup returns CDR1 SNHLY and CDR2 FYNNEI. The trim removed 5 bases at V and 12 bases at J, leaving 19 bases unmatched. The sequenced sample was CD8+ T cells sorted from blood. This clonotype was sampled from a human donor in good health. J is TRBJ2-1 and V is TRBV2, with 13 bases matching TRBD2. CDR3 bases: TGTGCCAGCAGTACCGGGACTAGCGGGACCCGGGCTGGCGCTGTGCAGTTCTTC. Encoded protein: CASSTGTSGTRAGAVQFF.